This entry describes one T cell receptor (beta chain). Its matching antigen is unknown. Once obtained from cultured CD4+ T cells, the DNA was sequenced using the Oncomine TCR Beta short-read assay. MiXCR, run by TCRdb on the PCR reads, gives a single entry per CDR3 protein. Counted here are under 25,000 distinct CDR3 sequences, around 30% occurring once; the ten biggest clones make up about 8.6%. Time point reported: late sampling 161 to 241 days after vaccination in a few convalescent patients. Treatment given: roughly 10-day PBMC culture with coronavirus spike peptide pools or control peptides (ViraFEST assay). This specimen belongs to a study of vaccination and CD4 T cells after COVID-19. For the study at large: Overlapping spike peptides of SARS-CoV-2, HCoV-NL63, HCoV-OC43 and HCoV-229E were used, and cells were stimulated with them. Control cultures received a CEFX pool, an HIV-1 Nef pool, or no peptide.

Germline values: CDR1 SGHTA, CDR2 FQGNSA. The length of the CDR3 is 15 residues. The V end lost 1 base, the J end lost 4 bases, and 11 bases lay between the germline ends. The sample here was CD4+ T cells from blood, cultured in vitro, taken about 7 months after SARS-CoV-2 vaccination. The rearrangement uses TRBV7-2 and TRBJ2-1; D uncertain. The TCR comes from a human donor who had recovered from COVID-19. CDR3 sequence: CASSLVPEKYNEQFF. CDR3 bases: TGTGCCAGCAGCTTAGTGCCGGAGAAATACAATGAGCAGTTCTTC.